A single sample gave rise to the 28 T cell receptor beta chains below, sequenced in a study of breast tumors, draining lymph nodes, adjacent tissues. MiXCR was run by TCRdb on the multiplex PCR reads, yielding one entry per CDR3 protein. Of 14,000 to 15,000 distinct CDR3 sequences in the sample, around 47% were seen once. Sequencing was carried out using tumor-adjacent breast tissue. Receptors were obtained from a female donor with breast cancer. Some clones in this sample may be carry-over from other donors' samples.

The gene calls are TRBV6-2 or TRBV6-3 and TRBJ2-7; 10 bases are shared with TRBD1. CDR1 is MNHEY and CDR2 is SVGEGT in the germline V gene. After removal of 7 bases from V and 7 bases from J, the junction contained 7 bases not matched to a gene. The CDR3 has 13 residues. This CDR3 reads CASTRQGAREQYF. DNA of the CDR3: TGTGCCAGCACCCGACAGGGGGCGCGGGAGCAGTACTTC.

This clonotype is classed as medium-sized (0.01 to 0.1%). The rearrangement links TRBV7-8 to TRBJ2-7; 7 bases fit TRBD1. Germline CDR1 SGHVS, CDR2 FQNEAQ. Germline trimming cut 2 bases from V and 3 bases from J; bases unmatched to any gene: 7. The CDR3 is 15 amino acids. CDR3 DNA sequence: TGTGCCAGCAGCTTATCGGGGACAGTCGGCTACGAGCAGTACTTC. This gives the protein CASSLSGTVGYEQYF. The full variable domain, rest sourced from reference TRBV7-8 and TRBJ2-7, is GAGVSQSPRYKVAKRGQDVALRCDPISGHVSLFWYQQALGQGPEFLTYFQNEAQLDKSGLPSDRFFAERPEGSVSTLKIQRTQQEDSAVYLCASSLSGTVGYEQYFGPGTRLTVT.

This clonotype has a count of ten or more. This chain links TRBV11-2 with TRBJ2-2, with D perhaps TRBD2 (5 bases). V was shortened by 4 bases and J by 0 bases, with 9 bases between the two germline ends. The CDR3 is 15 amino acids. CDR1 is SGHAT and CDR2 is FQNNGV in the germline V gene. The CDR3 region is CASSSGIANTGELFF. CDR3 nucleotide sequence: TGTGCCAGCAGCTCGGGGATCGCGAACACCGGGGAGCTGTTTTTT.

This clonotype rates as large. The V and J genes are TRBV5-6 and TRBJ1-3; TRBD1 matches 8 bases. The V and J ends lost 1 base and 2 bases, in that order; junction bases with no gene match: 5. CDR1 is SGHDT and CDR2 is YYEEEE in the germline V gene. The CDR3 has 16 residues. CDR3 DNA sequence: TGTGCCAGCAGCTTGTTACAGGGGGTCACTGGAAACACCATATATTTT. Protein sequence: CASSLLQGVTGNTIYF.

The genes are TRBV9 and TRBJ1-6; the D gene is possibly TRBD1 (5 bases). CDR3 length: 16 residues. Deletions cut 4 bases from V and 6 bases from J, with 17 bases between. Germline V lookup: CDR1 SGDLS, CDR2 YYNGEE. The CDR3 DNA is TGTGCCAGCAGCCCAGGGACGGAGGGACCTAATTCACCCCTCCACTTT. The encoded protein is CASSPGTEGPNSPLHF.

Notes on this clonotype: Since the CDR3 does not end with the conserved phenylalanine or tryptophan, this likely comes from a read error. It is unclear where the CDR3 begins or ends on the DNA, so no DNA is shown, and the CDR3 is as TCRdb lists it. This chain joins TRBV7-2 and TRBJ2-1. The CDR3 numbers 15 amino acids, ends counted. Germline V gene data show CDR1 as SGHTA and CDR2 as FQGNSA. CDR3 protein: CASSLADLGGYTFGS.

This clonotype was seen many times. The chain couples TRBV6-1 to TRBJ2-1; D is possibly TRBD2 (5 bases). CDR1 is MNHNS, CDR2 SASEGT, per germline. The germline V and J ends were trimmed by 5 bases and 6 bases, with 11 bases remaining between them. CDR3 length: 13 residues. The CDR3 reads CASSPQLGNEQFF. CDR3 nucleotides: TGTGCCAGCAGTCCCCAACTAGGCAATGAGCAGTTCTTC.

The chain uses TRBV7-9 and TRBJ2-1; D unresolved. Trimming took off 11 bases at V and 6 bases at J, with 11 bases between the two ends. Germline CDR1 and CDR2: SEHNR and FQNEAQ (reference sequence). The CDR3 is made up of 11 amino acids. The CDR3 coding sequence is TGTGCCCCCCTTGGCGGCAATGAGCAGTTCTTC. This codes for CAPLGGNEQFF. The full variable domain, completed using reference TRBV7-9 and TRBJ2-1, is DTGVSQNPRHKITKRGQNVTFRCDPISEHNRLYWYRQTLGQGPEFLTYFQNEAQLEKSRLLSDRFSAERPKGSFSTLEIQRTEQGDSAMYLCAPLGGNEQFFGPGTRLTVL.

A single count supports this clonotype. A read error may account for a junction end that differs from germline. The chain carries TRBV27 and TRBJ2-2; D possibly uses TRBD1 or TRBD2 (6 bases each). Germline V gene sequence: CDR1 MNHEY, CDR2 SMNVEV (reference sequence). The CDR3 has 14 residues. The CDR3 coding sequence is TGTGCCAGCAGTTGGGACGGGGGCCCCGGGGAGCTGCTTTTT. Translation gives CASSWDGGPGELLF.

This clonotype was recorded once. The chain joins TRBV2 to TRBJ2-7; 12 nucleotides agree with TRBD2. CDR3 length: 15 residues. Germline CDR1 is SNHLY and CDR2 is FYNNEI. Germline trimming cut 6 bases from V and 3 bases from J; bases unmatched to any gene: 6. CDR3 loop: CASRAGLAGLYEQYF. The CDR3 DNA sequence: TGTGCCAGCAGAGCCGGACTAGCGGGACTCTACGAGCAGTACTTC.

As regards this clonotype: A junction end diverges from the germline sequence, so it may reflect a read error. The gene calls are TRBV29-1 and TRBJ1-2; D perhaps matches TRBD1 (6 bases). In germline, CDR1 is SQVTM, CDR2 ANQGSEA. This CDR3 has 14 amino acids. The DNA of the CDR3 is TGCGGCGTCGACGGCAGGGCCGGGGGCGATGGCTGCACCTTC. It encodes CGVDGRAGGDGCTF.

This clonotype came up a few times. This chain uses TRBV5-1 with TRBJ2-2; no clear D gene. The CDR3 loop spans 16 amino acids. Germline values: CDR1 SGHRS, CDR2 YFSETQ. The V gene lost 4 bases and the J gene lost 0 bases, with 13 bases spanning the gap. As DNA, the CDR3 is TGCGCCAGCAGCGCGCGTCAAAACGCGAACACCGGGGAGCTGTTTTTT. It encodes CASSARQNANTGELFF. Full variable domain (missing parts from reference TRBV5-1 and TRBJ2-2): KAGVTQTPRYLIKTRGQQVTLSCSPISGHRSVSWYQQTPGQGLQFLFEYFSETQRNKGNFPGRFSGRQFSNSRSEMNVSTLELGDSALYLCASSARQNANTGELFFGEGSRLTVL.

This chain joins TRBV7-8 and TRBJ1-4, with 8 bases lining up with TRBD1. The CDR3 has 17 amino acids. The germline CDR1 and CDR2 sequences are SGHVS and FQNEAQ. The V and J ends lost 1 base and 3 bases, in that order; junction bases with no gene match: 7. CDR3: CASSLDTGGASNEKLFF. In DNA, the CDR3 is TGTGCCAGCAGCTTAGATACAGGGGGGGCTTCTAATGAAAAACTGTTTTTT.

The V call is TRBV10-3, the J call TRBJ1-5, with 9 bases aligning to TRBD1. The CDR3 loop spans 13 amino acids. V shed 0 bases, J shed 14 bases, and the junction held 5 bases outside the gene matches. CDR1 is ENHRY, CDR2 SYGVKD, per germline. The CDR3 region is CAISESTGGHEHF. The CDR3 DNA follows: TGTGCCATCAGTGAGTCAACAGGGGGCCACGAGCATTTT.

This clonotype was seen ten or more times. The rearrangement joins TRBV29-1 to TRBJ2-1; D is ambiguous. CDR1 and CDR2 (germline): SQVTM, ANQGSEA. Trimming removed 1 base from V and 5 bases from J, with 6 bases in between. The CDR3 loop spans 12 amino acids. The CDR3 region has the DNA TGCAGCGTTGAAGGGCAGCACAATGAGCAGTTCTTC. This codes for CSVEGQHNEQFF.

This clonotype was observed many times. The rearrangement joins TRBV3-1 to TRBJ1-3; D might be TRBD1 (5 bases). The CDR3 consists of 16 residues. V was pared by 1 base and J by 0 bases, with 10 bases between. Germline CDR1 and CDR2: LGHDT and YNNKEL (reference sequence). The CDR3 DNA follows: TGTGCCAGCAGCCAAGGTGCGGGGGGCTCTGGAAACACCATATATTTT. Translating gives CASSQGAGGSGNTIYF.

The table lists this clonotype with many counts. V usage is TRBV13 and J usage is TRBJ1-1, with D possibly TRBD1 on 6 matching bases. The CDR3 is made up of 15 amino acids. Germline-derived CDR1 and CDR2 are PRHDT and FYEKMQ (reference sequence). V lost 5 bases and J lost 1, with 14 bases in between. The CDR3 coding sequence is TGTGCCAGCAGCCATAGGGGGTCGGCGAACACTGAAGCTTTCTTT. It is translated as CASSHRGSANTEAFF.

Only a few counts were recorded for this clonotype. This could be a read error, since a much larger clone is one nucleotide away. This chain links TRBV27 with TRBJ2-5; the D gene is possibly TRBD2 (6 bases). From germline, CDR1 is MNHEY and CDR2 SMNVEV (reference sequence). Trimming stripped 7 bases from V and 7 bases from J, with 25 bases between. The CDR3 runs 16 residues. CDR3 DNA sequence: TGTGCCAGCACCCACCCTCGGGTCCACCTGGGAGGGACCCAGTACTTC. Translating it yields CASTHPRVHLGGTQYF.

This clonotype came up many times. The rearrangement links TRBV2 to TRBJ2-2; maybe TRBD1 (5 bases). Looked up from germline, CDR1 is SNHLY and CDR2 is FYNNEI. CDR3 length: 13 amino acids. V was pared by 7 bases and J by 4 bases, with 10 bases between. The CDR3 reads CASTLDSTGELFF. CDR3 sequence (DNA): TGTGCCAGCACCCTTGACAGCACCGGGGAGCTGTTTTTT.

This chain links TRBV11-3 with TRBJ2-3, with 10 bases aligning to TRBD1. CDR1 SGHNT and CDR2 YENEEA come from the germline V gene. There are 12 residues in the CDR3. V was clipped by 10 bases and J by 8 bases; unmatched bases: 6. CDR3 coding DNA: TGTGCCACGGACCGGACAGGGGGTACGCAGTATTTT. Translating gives CATDRTGGTQYF.

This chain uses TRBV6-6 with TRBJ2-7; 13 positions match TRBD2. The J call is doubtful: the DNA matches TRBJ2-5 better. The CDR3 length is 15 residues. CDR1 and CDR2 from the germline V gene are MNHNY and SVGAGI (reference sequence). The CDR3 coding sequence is TGTGCCAGCAGCTCGGGACTAGCGGGACAAGAGACCCAGTACTTC. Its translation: CASSSGLAGQETQYF.

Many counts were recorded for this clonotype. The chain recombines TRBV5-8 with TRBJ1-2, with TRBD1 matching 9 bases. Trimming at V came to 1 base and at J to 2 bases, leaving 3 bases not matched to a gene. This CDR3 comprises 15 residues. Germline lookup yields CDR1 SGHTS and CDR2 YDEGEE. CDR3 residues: CASSLWDRVNYGYTF. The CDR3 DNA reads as TGTGCCAGCAGCTTGTGGGACAGGGTGAACTATGGCTACACCTTC.

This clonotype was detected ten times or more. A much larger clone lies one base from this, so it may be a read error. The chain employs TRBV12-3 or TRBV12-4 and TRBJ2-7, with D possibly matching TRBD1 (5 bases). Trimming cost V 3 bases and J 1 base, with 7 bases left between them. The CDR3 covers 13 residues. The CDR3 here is CASSFRASYEQYF. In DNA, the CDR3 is TGTGCCAGCAGTTTCAGGGCTTCCTACGAGCAGTACTTC.

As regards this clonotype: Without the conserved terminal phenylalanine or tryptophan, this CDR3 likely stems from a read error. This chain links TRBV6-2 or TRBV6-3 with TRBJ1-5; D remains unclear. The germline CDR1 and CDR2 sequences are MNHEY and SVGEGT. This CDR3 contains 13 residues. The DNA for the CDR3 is TGTGCCAGCAGGAGGGATAGCAATCAGCCTCAGCATTCT. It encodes CASRRDSNQPQHS.

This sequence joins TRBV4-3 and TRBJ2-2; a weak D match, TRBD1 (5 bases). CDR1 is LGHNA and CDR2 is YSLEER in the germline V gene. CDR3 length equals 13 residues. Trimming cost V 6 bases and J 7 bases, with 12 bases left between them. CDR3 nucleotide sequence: TGCGCCAGCAGACCTGACAGCATCGGGGAGCTGTTTTTT. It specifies CASRPDSIGELFF.

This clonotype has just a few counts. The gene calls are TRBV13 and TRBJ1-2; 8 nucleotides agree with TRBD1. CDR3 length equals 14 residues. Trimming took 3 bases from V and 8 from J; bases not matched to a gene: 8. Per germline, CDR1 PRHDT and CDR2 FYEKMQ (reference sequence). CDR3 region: CASSLPTQGAGYTF. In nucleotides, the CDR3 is TGTGCCAGCAGCTTGCCTACCCAGGGGGCCGGCTACACCTTC.

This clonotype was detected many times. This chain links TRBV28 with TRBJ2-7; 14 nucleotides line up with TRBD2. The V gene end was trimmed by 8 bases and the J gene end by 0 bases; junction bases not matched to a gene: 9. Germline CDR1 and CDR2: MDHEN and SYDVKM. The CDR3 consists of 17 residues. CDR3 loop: CASGGLAGAILSYEQYF. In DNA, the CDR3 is TGTGCCAGCGGGGGACTAGCGGGAGCGATACTCTCCTACGAGCAGTACTTC. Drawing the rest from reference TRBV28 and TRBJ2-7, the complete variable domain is DVKVTQSSRYLVKRTGEKVFLECVQDMDHENMFWYRQDPGLGLRLIYFSYDVKMKEKGDIPEGYSVSREKKERFSLILESASTNQTSMYLCASGGLAGAILSYEQYFGPGTRLTVT.

This CDR3 is CSAPPDGKQYF. The CDR3 DNA reads TGCAGTGCTCCTCCGGACGGCAAACAGTACTTC. V and J are TRBV20-1 and TRBJ2-7; D is undetermined. With 5 bases removed from V and 10 bases from J, the gap between germline ends came to 15 bases. Germline V gene data show CDR1 as DFQATT and CDR2 as SNEGSKA (reference sequence). The CDR3 consists of 11 residues.